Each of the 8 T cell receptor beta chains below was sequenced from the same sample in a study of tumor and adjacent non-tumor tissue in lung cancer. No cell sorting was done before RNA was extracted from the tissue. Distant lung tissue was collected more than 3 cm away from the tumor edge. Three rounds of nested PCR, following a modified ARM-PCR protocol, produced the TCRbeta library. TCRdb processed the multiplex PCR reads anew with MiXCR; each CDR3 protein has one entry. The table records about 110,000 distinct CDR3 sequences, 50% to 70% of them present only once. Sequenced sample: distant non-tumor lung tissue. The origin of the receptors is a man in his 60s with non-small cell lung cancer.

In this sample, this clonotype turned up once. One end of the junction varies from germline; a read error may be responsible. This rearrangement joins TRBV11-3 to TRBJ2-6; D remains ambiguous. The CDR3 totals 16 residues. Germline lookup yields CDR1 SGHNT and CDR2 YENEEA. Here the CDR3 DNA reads TGTGTCAGCAGCTTGGATATAAGGTCTGGCGCCAACGTCCTGACTTTC. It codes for CVSSLDIRSGANVLTF. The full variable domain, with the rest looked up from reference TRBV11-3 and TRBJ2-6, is EAGVVQSPRYKIIEKKQPVAFWCNPISGHNTLYWYLQNLGQGPELLIRYENEEAVDDSQLPKDRFSAERLKGVDSTLKIQPAELGDSAVYLCVSSLDIRSGANVLTFGAGSRLTVL.

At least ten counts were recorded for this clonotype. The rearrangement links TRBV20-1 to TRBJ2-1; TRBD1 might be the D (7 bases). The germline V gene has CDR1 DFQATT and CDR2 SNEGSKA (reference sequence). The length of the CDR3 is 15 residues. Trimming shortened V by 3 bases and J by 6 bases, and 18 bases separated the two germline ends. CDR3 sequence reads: CSARAQGGRGNEQFF. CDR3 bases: TGCAGTGCTAGGGCCCAGGGGGGAAGGGGCAATGAGCAGTTCTTC.

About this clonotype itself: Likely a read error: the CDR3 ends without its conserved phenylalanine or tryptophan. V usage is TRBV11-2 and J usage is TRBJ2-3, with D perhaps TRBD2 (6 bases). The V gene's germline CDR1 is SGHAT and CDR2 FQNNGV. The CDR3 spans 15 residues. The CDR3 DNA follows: TGTTCCAGCAGCACGGGACTTTTCAGCACAGATACGCAGTATTAT. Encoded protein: CSSSTGLFSTDTQYY.

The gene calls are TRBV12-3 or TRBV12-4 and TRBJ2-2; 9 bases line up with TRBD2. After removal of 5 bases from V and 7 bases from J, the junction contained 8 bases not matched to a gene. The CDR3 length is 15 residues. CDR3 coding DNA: TGTGCCAGCAGTCTGGGTAGCGGGAGCAACGGGGAGCTGTTTTTT. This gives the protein CASSLGSGSNGELFF.

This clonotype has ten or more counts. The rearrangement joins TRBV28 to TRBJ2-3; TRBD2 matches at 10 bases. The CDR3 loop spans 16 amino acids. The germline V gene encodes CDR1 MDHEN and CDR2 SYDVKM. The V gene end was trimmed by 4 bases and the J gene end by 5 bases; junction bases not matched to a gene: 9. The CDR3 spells CASSSGAGGPGDTQYF. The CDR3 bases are TGTGCCAGCAGTTCCGGAGCGGGAGGGCCGGGAGATACGCAGTATTTT.

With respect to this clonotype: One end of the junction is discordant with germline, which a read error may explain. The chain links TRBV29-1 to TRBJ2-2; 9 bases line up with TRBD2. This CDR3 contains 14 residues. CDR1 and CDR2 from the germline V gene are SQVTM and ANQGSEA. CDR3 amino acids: CSAGTSPNTGELFF. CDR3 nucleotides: TGCAGCGCGGGGACTAGCCCGAACACCGGGGAGCTGTTTTTC.

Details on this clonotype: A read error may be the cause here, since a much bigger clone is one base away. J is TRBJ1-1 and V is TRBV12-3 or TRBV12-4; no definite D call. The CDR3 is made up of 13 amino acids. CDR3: CTSSLGPLGSAFF. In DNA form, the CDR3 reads TGTACCAGCAGTTTAGGTCCTCTAGGGTCCGCTTTCTTT.

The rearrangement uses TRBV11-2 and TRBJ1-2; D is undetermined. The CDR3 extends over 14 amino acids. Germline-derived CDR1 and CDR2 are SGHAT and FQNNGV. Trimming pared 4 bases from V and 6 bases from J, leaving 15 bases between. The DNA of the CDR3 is TGTGCCAGCAGCTCCCTGGCAGTAAACCATGGCTACACCTTC. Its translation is CASSSLAVNHGYTF.